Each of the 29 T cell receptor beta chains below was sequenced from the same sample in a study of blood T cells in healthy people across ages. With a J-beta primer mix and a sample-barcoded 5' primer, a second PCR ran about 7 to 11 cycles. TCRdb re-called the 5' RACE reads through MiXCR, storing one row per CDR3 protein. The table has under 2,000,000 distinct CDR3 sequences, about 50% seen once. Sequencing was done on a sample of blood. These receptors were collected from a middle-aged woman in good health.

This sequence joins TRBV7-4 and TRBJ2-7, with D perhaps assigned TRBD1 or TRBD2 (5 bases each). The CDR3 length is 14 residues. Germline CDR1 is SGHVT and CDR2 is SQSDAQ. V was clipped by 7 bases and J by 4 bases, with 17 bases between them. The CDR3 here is CASNLSYWGYEQYF. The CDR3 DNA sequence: TGTGCCAGCAACCTTTCGTATTGGGGGTACGAGCAGTACTTC.

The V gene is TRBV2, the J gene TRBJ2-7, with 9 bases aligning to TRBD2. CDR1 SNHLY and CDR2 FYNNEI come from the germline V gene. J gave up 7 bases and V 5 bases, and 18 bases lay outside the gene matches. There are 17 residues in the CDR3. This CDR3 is CASSPPSGASGALEQYF. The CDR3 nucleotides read TGTGCCAGCAGTCCCCCTTCTGGGGCTAGCGGGGCTTTGGAGCAGTACTTC.

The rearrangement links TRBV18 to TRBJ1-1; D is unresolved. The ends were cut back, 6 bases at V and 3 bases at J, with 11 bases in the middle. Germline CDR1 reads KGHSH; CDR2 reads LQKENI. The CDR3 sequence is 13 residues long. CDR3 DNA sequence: TGTGCCAGCTCCAATACACCGGACACTGAAGCTTTCTTT. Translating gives CASSNTPDTEAFF. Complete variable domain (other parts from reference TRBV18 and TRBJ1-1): NAGVMQNPRHLVRRRGQEARLRCSPMKGHSHVYWYRQLPEEGLKFMVYLQKENIIDESGMPKERFSAEFPKEGPSILRIQQVVRGDSAAYFCASSNTPDTEAFFGQGTRLTVV.

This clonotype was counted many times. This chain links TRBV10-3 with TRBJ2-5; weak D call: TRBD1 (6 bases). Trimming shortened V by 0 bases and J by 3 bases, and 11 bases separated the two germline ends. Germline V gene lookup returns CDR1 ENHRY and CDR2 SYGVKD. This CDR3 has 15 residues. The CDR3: CAISESEDREETQYF. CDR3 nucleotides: TGTGCCATCAGTGAGTCGGAGGACAGAGAAGAGACCCAGTACTTC.

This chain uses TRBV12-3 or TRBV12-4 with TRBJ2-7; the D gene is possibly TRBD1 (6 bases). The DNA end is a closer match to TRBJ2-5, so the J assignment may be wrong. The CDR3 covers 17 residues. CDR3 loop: CASSFFGRTGLQETQYF. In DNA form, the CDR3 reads TGTGCCAGCAGTTTCTTTGGGCGAACAGGGCTTCAAGAGACCCAGTACTTC.

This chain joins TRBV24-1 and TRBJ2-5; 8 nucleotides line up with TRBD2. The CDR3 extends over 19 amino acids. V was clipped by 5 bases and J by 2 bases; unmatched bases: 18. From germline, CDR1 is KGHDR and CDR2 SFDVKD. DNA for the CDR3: TGTGCCACCAGTGCCTCGGGGACTAGAGGCGCCCAAAAACAAGAGACCCAGTACTTC. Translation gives CATSASGTRGAQKQETQYF.

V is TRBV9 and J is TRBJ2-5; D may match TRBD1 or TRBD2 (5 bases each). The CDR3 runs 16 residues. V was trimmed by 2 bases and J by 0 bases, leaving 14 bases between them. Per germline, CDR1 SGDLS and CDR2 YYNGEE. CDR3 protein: CASSVHRDGNQETQYF. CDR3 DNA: TGTGCCAGCAGCGTTCACCGGGACGGTAACCAAGAGACCCAGTACTTC. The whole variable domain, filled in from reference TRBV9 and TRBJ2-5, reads DSGVTQTPKHLITATGQRVTLRCSPRSGDLSVYWYQQSLDQGLQFLIQYYNGEERAKGNILERFSAQQFPDLHSELNLSSLELGDSALYFCASSVHRDGNQETQYFGPGTRLLVL.

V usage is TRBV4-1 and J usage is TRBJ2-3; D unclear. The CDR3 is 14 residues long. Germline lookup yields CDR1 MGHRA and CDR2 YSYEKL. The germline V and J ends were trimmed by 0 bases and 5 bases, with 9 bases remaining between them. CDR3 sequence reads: CASSQDRNKDTQYF. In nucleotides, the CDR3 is TGCGCCAGCAGCCAAGACAGGAACAAAGATACGCAGTATTTT.

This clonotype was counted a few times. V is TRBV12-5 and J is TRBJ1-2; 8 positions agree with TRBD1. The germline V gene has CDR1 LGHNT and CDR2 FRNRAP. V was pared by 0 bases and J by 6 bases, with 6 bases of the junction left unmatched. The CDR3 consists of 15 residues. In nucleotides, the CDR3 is TGTGCTAGTGGTTTGGTAGGACAGGGCTTACATGGCTACACCTTC. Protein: CASGLVGQGLHGYTF.

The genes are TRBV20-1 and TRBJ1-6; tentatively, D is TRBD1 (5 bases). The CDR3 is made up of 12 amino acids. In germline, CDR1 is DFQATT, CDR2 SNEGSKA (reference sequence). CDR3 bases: TGCGCGCAAACAGAGGGGAATTCACCCCTCCACTTT. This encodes CAQTEGNSPLHF.

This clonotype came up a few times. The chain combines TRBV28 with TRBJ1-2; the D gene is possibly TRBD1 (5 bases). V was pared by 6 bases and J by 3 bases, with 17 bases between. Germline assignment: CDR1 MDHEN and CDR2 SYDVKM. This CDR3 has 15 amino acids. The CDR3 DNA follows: TGTGCCAGCAGCCACCTCCGGGGAGGGGACTATGGCTACACCTTC. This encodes CASSHLRGGDYGYTF.

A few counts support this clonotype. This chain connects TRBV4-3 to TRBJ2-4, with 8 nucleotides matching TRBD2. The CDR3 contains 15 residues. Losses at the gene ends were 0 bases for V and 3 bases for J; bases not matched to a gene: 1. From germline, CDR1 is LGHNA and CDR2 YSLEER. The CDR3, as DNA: TGCGCCAGCAGCCAAGAAGCGGGGGTCAAAAACATTCAGTACTTC. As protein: CASSQEAGVKNIQYF.

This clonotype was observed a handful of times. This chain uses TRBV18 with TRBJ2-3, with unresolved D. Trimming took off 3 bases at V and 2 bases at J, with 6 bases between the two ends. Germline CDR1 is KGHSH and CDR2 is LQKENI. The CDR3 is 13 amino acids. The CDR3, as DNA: TGTGCCAGCTCACCTCTCATCACAGATACGCAGTATTTT. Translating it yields CASSPLITDTQYF.

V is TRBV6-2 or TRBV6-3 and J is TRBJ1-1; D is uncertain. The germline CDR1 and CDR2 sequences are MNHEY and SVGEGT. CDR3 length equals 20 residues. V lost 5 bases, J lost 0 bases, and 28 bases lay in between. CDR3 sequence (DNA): TGTGCCAGCAGTCACACATTTCTTCGGTCGCGTGGGAAAATGAACACTGAAGCTTTCTTT. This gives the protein CASSHTFLRSRGKMNTEAFF.

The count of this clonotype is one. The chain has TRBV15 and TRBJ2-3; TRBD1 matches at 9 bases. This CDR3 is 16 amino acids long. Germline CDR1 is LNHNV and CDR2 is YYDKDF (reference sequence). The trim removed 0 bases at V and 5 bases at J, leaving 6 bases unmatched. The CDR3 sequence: CATSRDRTGVGDTQYF. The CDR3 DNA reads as TGTGCCACCAGCAGAGATCGGACAGGGGTGGGAGATACGCAGTATTTT. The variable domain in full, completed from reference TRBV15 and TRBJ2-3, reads DAMVIQNPRYQVTQFGKPVTLSCSQTLNHNVMYWYQQKSSQAPKLLFHYYDKDFNNEADTPDNFQSRRPNTSFCFLDIRSPGLGDTAMYLCATSRDRTGVGDTQYFGPGTRLTVL.

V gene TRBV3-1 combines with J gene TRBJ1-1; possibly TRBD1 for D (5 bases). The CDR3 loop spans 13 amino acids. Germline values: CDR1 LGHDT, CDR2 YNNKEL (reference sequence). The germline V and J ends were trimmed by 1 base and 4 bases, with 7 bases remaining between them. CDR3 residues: CASSQAQGTEAFF. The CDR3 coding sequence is TGTGCCAGCAGCCAAGCCCAGGGCACTGAAGCTTTCTTT.

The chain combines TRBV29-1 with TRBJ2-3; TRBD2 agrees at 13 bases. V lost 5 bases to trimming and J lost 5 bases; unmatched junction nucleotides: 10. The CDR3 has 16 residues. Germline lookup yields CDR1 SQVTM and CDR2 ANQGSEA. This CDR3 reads CSVQTSGGALGDTQYF. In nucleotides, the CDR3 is TGCAGCGTTCAAACTAGCGGGGGGGCCTTAGGAGATACGCAGTATTTT.

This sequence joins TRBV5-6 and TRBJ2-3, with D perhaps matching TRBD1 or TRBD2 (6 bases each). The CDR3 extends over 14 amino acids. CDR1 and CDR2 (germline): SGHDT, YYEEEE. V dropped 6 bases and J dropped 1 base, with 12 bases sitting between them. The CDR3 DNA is TGTGCCAGCAAGGGGGAGGTTGGCACAGATACGCAGTATTTT. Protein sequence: CASKGEVGTDTQYF.

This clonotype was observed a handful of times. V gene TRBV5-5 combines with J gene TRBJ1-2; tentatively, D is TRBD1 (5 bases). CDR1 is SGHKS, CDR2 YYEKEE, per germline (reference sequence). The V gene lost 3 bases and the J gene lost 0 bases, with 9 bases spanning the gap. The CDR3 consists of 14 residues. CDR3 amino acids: CASSSDSPNYGYTF. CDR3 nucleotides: TGTGCCAGCAGCTCCGACAGCCCTAACTATGGCTACACCTTC.

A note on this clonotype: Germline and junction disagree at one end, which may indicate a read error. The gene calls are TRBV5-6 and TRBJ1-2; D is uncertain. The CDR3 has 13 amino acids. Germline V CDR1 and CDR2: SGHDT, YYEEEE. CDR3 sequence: CASSWTDGSGNTF. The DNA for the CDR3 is TGTGCCAGCAGCTGGACGGACGGTAGTGGCAACACCTTC.

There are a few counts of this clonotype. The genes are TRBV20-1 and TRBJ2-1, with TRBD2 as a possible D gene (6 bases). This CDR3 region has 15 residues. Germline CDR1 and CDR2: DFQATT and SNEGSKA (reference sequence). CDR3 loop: CSPSGPKGGYNEQFF. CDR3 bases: TGCAGCCCTTCGGGTCCAAAGGGAGGATACAATGAGCAGTTCTTC.

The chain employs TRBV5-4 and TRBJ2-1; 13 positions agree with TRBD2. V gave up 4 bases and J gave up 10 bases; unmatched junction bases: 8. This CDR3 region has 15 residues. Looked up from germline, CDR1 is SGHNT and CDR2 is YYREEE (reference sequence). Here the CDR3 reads CASSGGLAGECEQFF. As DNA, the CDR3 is TGTGCCAGCAGCGGCGGACTAGCGGGGGAATGCGAGCAGTTCTTC.

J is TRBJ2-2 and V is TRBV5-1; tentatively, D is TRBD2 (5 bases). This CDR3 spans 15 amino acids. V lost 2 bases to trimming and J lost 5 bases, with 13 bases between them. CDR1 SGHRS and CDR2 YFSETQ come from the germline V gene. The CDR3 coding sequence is TGCGCCAGCAGCTTCGGGGTATTGGGAACCGGGGAGCTGTTTTTT. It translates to CASSFGVLGTGELFF.

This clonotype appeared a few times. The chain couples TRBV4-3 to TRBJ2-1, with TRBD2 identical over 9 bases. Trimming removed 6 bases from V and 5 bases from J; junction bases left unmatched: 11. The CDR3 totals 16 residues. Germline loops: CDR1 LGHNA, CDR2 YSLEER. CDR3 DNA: TGCGCCAGCAGTCAATCGAGCGGGGGGTACAACAATGAGCAGTTCTTC. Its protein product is CASSQSSGGYNNEQFF.

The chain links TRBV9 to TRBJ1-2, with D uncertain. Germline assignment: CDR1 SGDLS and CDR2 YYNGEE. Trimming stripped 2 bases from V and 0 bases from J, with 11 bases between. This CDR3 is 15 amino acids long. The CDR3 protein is CASSVQERANYGYTF. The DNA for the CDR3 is TGTGCCAGCAGCGTTCAGGAGAGGGCTAACTATGGCTACACCTTC.

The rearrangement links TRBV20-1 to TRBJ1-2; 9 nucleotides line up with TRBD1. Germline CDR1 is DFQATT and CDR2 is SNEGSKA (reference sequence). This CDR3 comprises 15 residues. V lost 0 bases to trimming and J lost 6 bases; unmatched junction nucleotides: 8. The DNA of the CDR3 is TGCAGTGCTAGAGATAGGGGACAGGGAGGGGATGGCTACACCTTC. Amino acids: CSARDRGQGGDGYTF.

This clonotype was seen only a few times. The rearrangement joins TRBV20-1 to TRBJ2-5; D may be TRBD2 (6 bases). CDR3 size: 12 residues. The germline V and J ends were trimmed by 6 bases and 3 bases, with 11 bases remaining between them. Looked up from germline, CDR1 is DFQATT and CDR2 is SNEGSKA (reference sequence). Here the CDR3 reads CSAPWGEETQYF. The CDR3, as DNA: TGCAGTGCCCCCTGGGGGGAAGAGACCCAGTACTTC.

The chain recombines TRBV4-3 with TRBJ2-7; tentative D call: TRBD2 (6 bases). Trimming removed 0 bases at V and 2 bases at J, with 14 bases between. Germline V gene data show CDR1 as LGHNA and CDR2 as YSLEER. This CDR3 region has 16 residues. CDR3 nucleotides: TGCGCCAGCAGCCAAGATTCGCGGGACTTTACCTACGAGCAGTACTTC. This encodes CASSQDSRDFTYEQYF.

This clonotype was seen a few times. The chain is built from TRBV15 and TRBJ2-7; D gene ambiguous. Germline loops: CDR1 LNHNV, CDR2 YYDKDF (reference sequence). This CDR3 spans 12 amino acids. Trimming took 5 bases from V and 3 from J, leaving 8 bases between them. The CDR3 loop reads CATSPQGYEQYF. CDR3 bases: TGTGCCACCAGCCCCCAAGGCTACGAGCAGTACTTC.